This entry lists 10 T cell receptor beta chains sequenced from one sample in a study of T cells in Graves' hyperthyroidism and ophthalmopathy. Template material for amplifying TCR beta CDR3 regions consisted of RNA transcripts. RT-PCR in the first round (using the HTBI primer set) targeted the TCR CDR3. TCRdb re-called the multiplex PCR reads through MiXCR, storing one row per CDR3 protein. The sample lists about 720,000 distinct CDR3 sequences; 18% were seen once. The source material was blood. The source is a woman between 45 and 65 years old with Graves' hyperthyroidism that later progressed to Graves' ophthalmopathy.

In its sample, this clonotype was seen a few times. The rearrangement uses TRBV30 and TRBJ2-5; 7 bases are a match to TRBD1. The germline CDR1 and CDR2 sequences are GTSNPN and SVGIG (reference sequence). There are 16 residues in the CDR3. V trimming: 5 bases; J trimming: 5 bases; junction bases outside the gene matches: 17. CDR3 region: CAWATGLSGRGETQYF. The CDR3 coding sequence is TGTGCCTGGGCGACAGGGTTGTCGGGAAGAGGGGAGACCCAGTACTTC.

This chain uses TRBV18 with TRBJ1-1; no firm D call. Germline V CDR1 and CDR2: KGHSH, LQKENI. Trimming cost V 3 bases and J 1 base, with 15 bases left between them. The CDR3 is made up of 16 amino acids. The CDR3 coding sequence is TGTGCCAGCTCACCCGGGAGAGATACGTGGAACACTGAAGCTTTCTTT. This codes for CASSPGRDTWNTEAFF.

This clonotype was seen at least ten times. The J gene is TRBJ1-1, the V gene TRBV20-1; D not resolved. In germline, CDR1 is DFQATT, CDR2 SNEGSKA (reference sequence). Trimming removed 5 bases at V and 0 bases at J, with 4 bases between. This CDR3 spans 11 amino acids. CDR3 coding DNA: TGCAGTGCTCCAGTGAACACTGAAGCTTTCTTT. This codes for CSAPVNTEAFF.

V usage is TRBV7-2 and J usage is TRBJ1-1, with D uncertain. V was trimmed by 3 bases and J by 4 bases, leaving 12 bases between them. CDR3 length equals 14 residues. Germline lookup yields CDR1 SGHTA and CDR2 FQGNSA. CDR3 sequence (DNA): TGTGCCAGCAGCTTGTGGGTGGGAGGCACTGAAGCTTTCTTT. Its translation: CASSLWVGGTEAFF.

This clonotype has at least ten counts. The CDR3 spells CASAPTVNQPQHF. CDR3 DNA: TGTGCCAGCGCCCCTACGGTAAATCAGCCCCAGCATTTT. The V gene is TRBV27, the J gene TRBJ1-5, with no clear D. Germline-derived CDR1 and CDR2 are MNHEY and SMNVEV (reference sequence). The V end lost 8 bases, the J end lost 4 bases, and 12 bases lay between the germline ends. This CDR3 comprises 13 residues.

This clonotype has a handful of counts. The chain has TRBV11-2 and TRBJ2-7; 8 bases map to TRBD2. Germline V gives CDR1 SGHAT, CDR2 FQNNGV. After removal of 5 bases from V and 2 bases from J, the junction contained 11 bases not matched to a gene. This CDR3 spans 16 amino acids. In DNA form, the CDR3 reads TGTGCCAGCAGCCCCTGGGGGAAGCGGGGGACCTACGAGCAGTACTTC. This translates into CASSPWGKRGTYEQYF. The whole variable domain, filled in from reference TRBV11-2 and TRBJ2-7, reads EAGVAQSPRYKIIEKRQSVAFWCNPISGHATLYWYQQILGQGPKLLIQFQNNGVVDDSQLPKDRFSAERLKGVDSTLKIQPAKLEDSAVYLCASSPWGKRGTYEQYFGPGTRLTVT.

This chain links TRBV20-1 with TRBJ2-1, with 14 positions matching TRBD2. CDR3 length: 18 residues. The V segment lost 6 bases and the J segment 4 bases; nucleotides outside the gene matches: 14. CDR1 DFQATT and CDR2 SNEGSKA come from the germline V gene (reference sequence). The CDR3 bases are TGCAGTGCCCTCCTGGGACTAGCGGGGGATGGGTATTACAATGAGCAGTTCTTC. It encodes CSALLGLAGDGYYNEQFF.

The genes are TRBV11-3 and TRBJ2-1; 7 bases agree with TRBD2. CDR1 is SGHNT and CDR2 is YENEEA in the germline V gene. J was trimmed by 0 bases and V by 3 bases; bases with no gene match: 5. The CDR3 consists of 16 residues. CDR3 DNA sequence: TGTGCCAGCAGCTTGGGGGGGGGGGACTCCTACAATGAGCAGTTCTTC. Amino acid sequence: CASSLGGGDSYNEQFF.

This clonotype was seen at least ten times. The genes are TRBV11-1 and TRBJ2-1; TRBD1 matches 10 bases. CDR1 SGHAT and CDR2 FQDESV come from the germline V gene (reference sequence). The CDR3 covers 15 residues. V shed 5 bases, J shed 5 bases, and the junction held 6 bases outside the gene matches. As DNA, the CDR3 is TGTGCCAGCAGCCCCGGGACAGGGGCTCACAATGAGCAGTTCTTC. Residues: CASSPGTGAHNEQFF.

In its sample, this clonotype was seen many times. This chain joins TRBV5-1 and TRBJ1-2; D is undetermined. The CDR3 loop spans 12 amino acids. Germline V gene lookup returns CDR1 SGHRS and CDR2 YFSETQ. Trimming removed 0 bases at V and 6 bases at J, with 6 bases between. The CDR3 coding sequence is TGCGCCAGCAGCTTGGGCGGGGATGGCTACACCTTC. This translates into CASSLGGDGYTF.